The 18 T cell receptor beta chains below were found in one sample sequenced in a study of blood T cell repertoires in COVID-19. Data came from immunoSEQ multiplex PCR; TCRdb stores just in-frame clones and leaves some out. Of 150,000 to 200,000 clones detected, 75% to 90% appear once; the ten largest clones hold approximately 2.1%. Sequenced material: peripheral blood. The receptors derive from a man in his 70s with active or convalescent COVID-19.

This clone was recorded a few times. This sequence joins TRBV15 and TRBJ2-1, with TRBD2 identical over 14 bases. Per the germline V gene, CDR1 is LNHNV and CDR2 is YYDKDF (reference sequence). V lost 9 bases to trimming and J lost 8 bases; unmatched junction nucleotides: 0. The CDR3 covers 12 residues. In nucleotides, the CDR3 is TGTGCCACGGGACTAGCGGGAGATGAGCAGTTCTTC. Protein sequence: CATGLAGDEQFF.

V is TRBV28 and J is TRBJ1-5; 9 nucleotides align to TRBD1. This CDR3 region has 13 residues. The germline gives CDR1 MDHEN, CDR2 SYDVKM. The junction had 6 bases not matched to a gene; V was cut back by 9 bases and J by 6 bases. CDR3 sequence (DNA): TGTGCCAGTACAGGGGGCGCCGGTCAGCCCCAGCATTTT. This codes for CASTGGAGQPQHF.

Here the CDR3 reads CASREGLASRYEQFF. The CDR3 nucleotides read TGTGCCAGCAGGGAAGGACTAGCCTCGCGCTATGAGCAGTTCTTC. The rearrangement links TRBV27 to TRBJ2-1; 8 bases match TRBD2. Trimming removed 6 bases from V and 8 bases from J; junction bases left unmatched: 12. Germline lookup yields CDR1 MNHEY and CDR2 SMNVEV (reference sequence). The CDR3 loop spans 15 amino acids.

In nucleotides, the CDR3 is TGTGCCAGCAGCTTACGGTCCCTCCAGCGGGGGGCCCCTGGGGAGCAGTTCTTC. The encoded protein is CASSLRSLQRGAPGEQFF. This sequence joins TRBV7-8 and TRBJ2-1; the match to TRBD2 covers 9 bases. The V gene end was trimmed by 2 bases and the J gene end by 10 bases; junction bases not matched to a gene: 18. Germline lookup yields CDR1 SGHVS and CDR2 FQNEAQ. The CDR3 loop spans 18 amino acids.

CDR3 DNA: TGTGCCAGCTCACAGACAGGGGGCGCGGGGCAGCCCCAGCATTTT. Its protein product is CASSQTGGAGQPQHF. The chain recombines TRBV18 with TRBJ1-5, with 10 bases matching TRBD1. From germline, CDR1 is KGHSH and CDR2 LQKENI. CDR3 length: 15 residues. After removal of 4 bases from V and 7 bases from J, the junction contained 7 bases not matched to a gene.

V and J are TRBV6-2 or TRBV6-3 and TRBJ2-3; D perhaps matches TRBD1 (6 bases). The germline V and J ends were trimmed by 3 bases and 2 bases, with 21 bases remaining between them. This CDR3 is built from 18 residues. Germline V gene sequence: CDR1 MNHEY, CDR2 SVGEGT. Here the CDR3 DNA reads TGTGCCAGCAGTTATAGGACAGAACCTTATATAGACACAGATACGCAGTATTTT. It yields the protein CASSYRTEPYIDTDTQYF.

Remarks on this clone: The sample contains more than one DNA sequence encoding this CDR3. The rearrangement joins TRBV5-1 to TRBJ2-3, with D uncertain. Germline values: CDR1 SGHRS, CDR2 YFSETQ. CDR3 size: 13 residues. Trimming cost V 5 bases and J 0 bases, with 7 bases left between them. CDR3 nucleotide sequence: TGCGCCAGCAGGGCAGGAAGCACAGATACGCAGTATTTT. Translating gives CASRAGSTDTQYF.

The chain recombines TRBV21-1 with TRBJ1-6; the table's D call, TRBD1, was not checked against the DNA. TRBV21-1 is a pseudogene locus. The CDR3 has 19 amino acids. The CDR3 loop is CASSKAPGRGRGPNSPLHF. DNA of the CDR3: TGTGCCAGCAGCAAAGCGCCTGGCAGGGGTAGAGGGCCTAATTCACCCCTCCACTTT.

The chain uses TRBV27 and TRBJ2-5; a possible D gene is TRBD1 (6 bases). V was shortened by 6 bases and J by 3 bases, with 20 bases between the two germline ends. The CDR3 sequence is 16 residues long. Germline V gene sequence: CDR1 MNHEY, CDR2 SMNVEV (reference sequence). CDR3 sequence: CASRSLGTWEKETQYF. The CDR3 DNA reads as TGTGCCAGCAGATCACTCGGGACATGGGAAAAAGAGACCCAGTACTTC.

This chain links TRBV28 with TRBJ2-3; TRBD2 might be the D (5 bases). Per the germline V gene, CDR1 is MDHEN and CDR2 is SYDVKM. Trimming took 3 bases from V and 0 from J, leaving 10 bases between them. The CDR3 is 15 residues long. The DNA for the CDR3 is TGTGCCAGCAGTTTTTCCCGGGATAGCACAGATACGCAGTATTTT. It yields the protein CASSFSRDSTDTQYF.

This clone occurred a few times. The chain recombines TRBV2 with TRBJ1-5; 9 bases fit TRBD1. V was clipped by 2 bases and J by 3 bases; unmatched bases: 14. From germline, CDR1 is SNHLY and CDR2 FYNNEI. This CDR3 has 19 amino acids. The CDR3 loop is CASSEPKGTGKRVNQPQHF. The CDR3 DNA follows: TGTGCCAGCAGTGAACCTAAGGGGACAGGGAAGAGAGTCAATCAGCCCCAGCATTTT.

The V and J genes are TRBV3-1 (or the pseudogene TRBV3-2) and TRBJ2-1, with TRBD2 matching over 10 bases. Germline V CDR1 and CDR2: LGHDT, YNNKEL (reference sequence). The CDR3 length is 16 residues. V shed 4 bases and J 4 bases; nucleotides not matched to a gene: 7. CDR3 coding DNA: TGTGCCAGCAGCCTCACGGGACTAGCGAGGTACAATGAGCAGTTCTTC. It is translated as CASSLTGLARYNEQFF.

The chain combines TRBV27 with TRBJ2-1, with 15 bases matching TRBD2. The CDR3 has 17 residues. The germline V gene encodes CDR1 MNHEY and CDR2 SMNVEV (reference sequence). J gave up 6 bases and V 2 bases, and 5 bases lay outside the gene matches. CDR3 sequence: CASSLGPGLAGGNEQFF. DNA for the CDR3: TGTGCCAGCAGTTTAGGTCCGGGACTAGCGGGAGGCAATGAGCAGTTCTTC.

This rearrangement joins TRBV6-2 or TRBV6-3 to TRBJ2-1, with 8 positions matching TRBD2. Germline-derived CDR1 and CDR2 are MNHEY and SVGEGT. Trimming cost V 2 bases and J 6 bases; bases outside gene matches: 6. The CDR3 has 15 residues. The CDR3 nucleotides are TGTGCCAGCAGTTACGGTGCGGGGGGCTTCAATGAGCAGTTCTTC. Its translation: CASSYGAGGFNEQFF.

The CDR3 bases are TGTGCCTGGAGTCAGGGCCGAAGCACAGATACGCAGTATTTT. Encoded protein: CAWSQGRSTDTQYF. J is TRBJ2-3 and V is TRBV30, with a weak D call TRBD1 (5 bases). Between the trimmed V and J ends, which lost 2 bases and 0 bases, there was a span of 9 bases. CDR1 is GTSNPN, CDR2 SVGIG, per germline (reference sequence). The CDR3 length is 14 residues.

A few counts support this clone. V usage is TRBV4-1 and J usage is TRBJ2-1; a possible D gene is TRBD1 (7 bases). This CDR3 comprises 13 residues. Germline assignment: CDR1 MGHRA and CDR2 YSYEKL. V was cut by 4 bases and J by 15 bases, with 19 bases left in between. This CDR3 reads CASSRLWGDSRFF. The CDR3 DNA follows: TGCGCCAGCAGCCGTCTATGGGGGGACAGCAGGTTCTTC.

The chain carries TRBV4-3 and TRBJ2-2; D is possibly TRBD1 (5 bases). The CDR3 is made up of 17 amino acids. Trimming took off 6 bases at V and 1 base at J, with 18 bases between the two ends. Germline V gene data show CDR1 as LGHNA and CDR2 as YSLEER. CDR3 region: CASSQQTDSQNTGELFF. CDR3 bases: TGCGCCAGCAGTCAGCAAACCGACAGCCAGAACACCGGGGAGCTGTTTTTT.

The chain has TRBV5-1 and TRBJ2-2, with TRBD1 matching 8 bases. Germline loops: CDR1 SGHRS, CDR2 YFSETQ. The ends lost 2 bases at V and 4 bases at J; junction bases unmatched: 1. The CDR3 sequence is 14 residues long. The CDR3 spells CASSLTGGTGELFF. The CDR3, as DNA: TGCGCCAGCAGCTTAACAGGGGGCACCGGGGAGCTGTTTTTT.